This passage covers 20 T cell receptor beta chains from one sample sequenced in a study of T-cell memory formation after mild COVID-19. One entry per CDR3 protein, called by TCRdb with MiXCR from the 5' RACE reads. The sample has about 100,000 distinct CDR3 sequences; approximately 10% are singletons. The sequenced sample was PBMCs or a T cell subset sorted from them (not recorded which). Every receptor here comes from a young man who had mild COVID-19 (a few samples of this study predate the infection). Cell type and time point are not known.

Only a few counts were recorded for this clonotype. The rearrangement uses TRBV7-9 and TRBJ2-2; D gene uncertain. CDR3 length: 14 amino acids. V was pared by 4 bases and J by 1 base, with 7 bases between. The germline gives CDR1 SEHNR, CDR2 FQNEAQ (reference sequence). CDR3 in DNA: TGTGCCAGCAGCTCAGTACAGAACACCGGGGAGCTGTTTTTT. It encodes CASSSVQNTGELFF. The whole variable domain, remainder taken from reference TRBV7-9 and TRBJ2-2, is DTGVSQNPRHKITKRGQNVTFRCDPISEHNRLYWYRQTLGQGPEFLTYFQNEAQLEKSRLLSDRFSAERPKGSFSTLEIQRTEQGDSAMYLCASSSVQNTGELFFGEGSRLTVL.

This clonotype was counted a few times. CDR3 sequence: CASSVAGEAETQYF. DNA of the CDR3: TGTGCCAGCAGCGTAGCAGGGGAGGCCGAGACCCAGTACTTC. J is TRBJ2-5 and V is TRBV9; D is perhaps TRBD1 or TRBD2 (6 bases each). This CDR3 has 14 residues. Germline V gene lookup returns CDR1 SGDLS and CDR2 YYNGEE. The V and J ends lost 0 bases and 5 bases respectively, with 11 bases between them.

This clonotype is categorized as medium-sized. The chain couples TRBV7-6 to TRBJ2-7; D call uncertain. The V gene lost 1 base and the J gene lost 0 bases, with 4 bases spanning the gap. The length of the CDR3 is 13 residues. Germline assignment: CDR1 SGHVS and CDR2 FNYEAQ. The CDR3 loop is CASSLGLSYEQYF. In DNA form, the CDR3 reads TGTGCCAGCAGCTTAGGTCTCTCCTACGAGCAGTACTTC.

V usage is TRBV27 and J usage is TRBJ1-1; maybe TRBD1 (5 bases). CDR1 and CDR2 (germline): MNHEY, SMNVEV (reference sequence). V was cut by 8 bases and J by 5 bases, with 12 bases left in between. The CDR3 covers 12 residues. The CDR3 DNA is TGTGCCAGCGGGTGGGGGAGGACTGAAGCTTTCTTT. Residues: CASGWGRTEAFF.

This clonotype has just a few counts. The V call is TRBV4-1, the J call TRBJ2-7; D is ambiguous. Germline-derived CDR1 and CDR2 are MGHRA and YSYEKL. There are 13 residues in the CDR3. The V end lost 0 bases, the J end lost 4 bases, and 7 bases lay between the germline ends. CDR3 sequence: CASSQDPEYEQYV. In DNA, the CDR3 is TGCGCCAGCAGCCAAGATCCCGAATACGAGCAGTACGTC.

The V gene is TRBV12-3 or TRBV12-4, the J gene TRBJ2-1; D gene ambiguous. V lost 7 bases to trimming and J lost 8 bases, with 9 bases between them. This CDR3 region has 11 residues. DNA for the CDR3: TGTGCCAGCACCCGCTGGGATGAGCAGTTCTTC. Protein: CASTRWDEQFF.

In its sample, this clonotype was seen a few times. The V and J genes are TRBV7-9 and TRBJ2-7; possibly TRBD1 for D (5 bases). The CDR3 length is 13 residues. CDR1 is SEHNR and CDR2 is FQNEAQ in the germline V gene (reference sequence). Between the trimmed V and J ends, which lost 5 bases and 1 base, there was a span of 9 bases. The CDR3 loop is CASSPQVSYEQYV. As DNA, the CDR3 is TGTGCCAGCAGCCCACAGGTTTCCTACGAGCAGTACGTC.

This clonotype was found many times. The gene calls are TRBV7-8 and TRBJ2-5; D ambiguous. Germline CDR1 is SGHVS and CDR2 is FQNEAQ. CDR3 length equals 12 residues. Trimming removed 1 base at V and 1 base at J, with 1 base between. CDR3 sequence reads: CASSLVQETQYF. CDR3 sequence (DNA): TGTGCCAGCAGCTTAGTCCAAGAGACCCAGTACTTC.

This clonotype was observed a handful of times. J is TRBJ2-3 and V is TRBV2; 7 bases map to TRBD2. CDR1 is SNHLY and CDR2 is FYNNEI in the germline V gene. The CDR3 length is 15 residues. Trimming at V came to 4 bases and at J to 4 bases, leaving 8 bases not matched to a gene. As DNA, the CDR3 is TGTGCCAGCAGTGCGCGGGCGGGGGAGTCAGATACGCAGTATTTT. Translated: CASSARAGESDTQYF.

The table lists this clonotype with a few counts. The CDR3: CASTHDRYGYTF. CDR3 coding DNA: TGTGCCAGCACTCATGACCGCTATGGCTACACCTTC. The chain joins TRBV6-2 or TRBV6-3 to TRBJ1-2; unclear D gene. The CDR3 sequence is 12 residues long. V lost 7 bases, J lost 4 bases, and 10 bases lay in between. Germline CDR1 MNHEY, CDR2 SVGEGT.

This clonotype was seen ten or more times. The chain carries TRBV28 and TRBJ2-3; unclear D gene. From germline, CDR1 is MDHEN and CDR2 SYDVKM. V lost 6 bases to trimming and J lost 0 bases, with 10 bases between them. The CDR3 has 14 residues. In nucleotides, the CDR3 is TGTGCCAGCAGCCCGGAGAGTAGCACAGATACGCAGTATTTT. Its translation is CASSPESSTDTQYF. Full variable domain (rest looked up from reference TRBV28 and TRBJ2-3): DVKVTQSSRYLVKRTGEKVFLECVQDMDHENMFWYRQDPGLGLRLIYFSYDVKMKEKGDIPEGYSVSREKKERFSLILESASTNQTSMYLCASSPESSTDTQYFGPGTRLTVL.

Only a few counts were recorded for this clonotype. V is TRBV9 and J is TRBJ1-2, with 7 bases matching TRBD1. Germline CDR1 SGDLS, CDR2 YYNGEE. Trimming removed 0 bases from V and 4 bases from J; junction bases left unmatched: 18. CDR3 length equals 19 residues. The CDR3 loop is CASSVDDMGQRTGVYGYTF. The CDR3 DNA is TGTGCCAGCAGCGTAGACGATATGGGGCAAAGGACAGGAGTCTATGGCTACACCTTC.

This clonotype was detected only a few times. The chain carries TRBV12-5 and TRBJ2-1; a weak D match, TRBD2 (6 bases). The germline CDR1 and CDR2 sequences are LGHNT and FRNRAP. V lost 1 base and J lost 5, with 6 bases in between. The CDR3 contains 13 residues. CDR3 region: CASGLGTNNEQFF. DNA for the CDR3: TGTGCTAGTGGTTTGGGGACTAACAATGAGCAGTTCTTC.

This chain connects TRBV6-5 to TRBJ2-1; 12 bases align to TRBD2. Per the germline V gene, CDR1 is MNHEY and CDR2 is SVGAGI. V shed 5 bases, J shed 4 bases, and the junction held 12 bases outside the gene matches. CDR3 length: 18 residues. The CDR3 nucleotides are TGTGCCAGCAGTCTAACTAGCGGGGGGTTCCTCTTATACAATGAGCAGTTCTTC. Residues: CASSLTSGGFLLYNEQFF.

This clonotype occurred a few times. This chain links TRBV6-2 or TRBV6-3 with TRBJ2-7; 10 bases map to TRBD1. The CDR3 sequence is 13 residues long. V was pared by 7 bases and J by 5 bases, with 5 bases of the junction left unmatched. Germline assignment: CDR1 MNHEY and CDR2 SVGEGT. The CDR3 sequence: CASNPGQGNEQYF. The CDR3 DNA reads TGTGCCAGCAATCCGGGACAGGGGAACGAGCAGTACTTC.

The chain has TRBV27 and TRBJ2-7; 8 nucleotides agree with TRBD2. From germline, CDR1 is MNHEY and CDR2 SMNVEV (reference sequence). V was clipped by 3 bases and J by 0 bases; unmatched bases: 1. The CDR3 spans 14 residues. CDR3 in DNA: TGTGCCAGCAGTTTTAGCGGGGCCTCCTACGAGCAGTACTTC. It translates to CASSFSGASYEQYF.

The rearrangement links TRBV18 to TRBJ2-2; the match to TRBD1 covers 7 bases. Germline V gives CDR1 KGHSH, CDR2 LQKENI. Trimming took 2 bases from V and 3 from J; bases not matched to a gene: 12. The CDR3 loop spans 18 amino acids. CDR3 sequence (DNA): TGTGCCAGCTCACCAGGAGACAGGGATTTATCGGACACCGGGGAGCTGTTTTTT. It translates to CASSPGDRDLSDTGELFF.

This clonotype occurred a few times. The V gene is TRBV5-1, the J gene TRBJ2-6; 8 bases are a match to TRBD1. This CDR3 contains 18 residues. Trimming cost V 5 bases and J 0 bases; bases outside gene matches: 10. Germline CDR1 is SGHRS and CDR2 is YFSETQ. The DNA of the CDR3 is TGCGCCAGCAGTTCGATGGGACAGGATAGCTCTGGGGCCAACGTCCTGACTTTC. Protein sequence: CASSSMGQDSSGANVLTF. Full variable domain (remainder filled in from reference TRBV5-1 and TRBJ2-6): KAGVTQTPRYLIKTRGQQVTLSCSPISGHRSVSWYQQTPGQGLQFLFEYFSETQRNKGNFPGRFSGRQFSNSRSEMNVSTLELGDSALYLCASSSMGQDSSGANVLTFGAGSRLTVL.

In its sample, this clonotype was seen a few times. The V and J genes are TRBV11-2 and TRBJ2-3, with D hard to call. V lost 3 bases and J 0 bases, leaving 7 bases between the germline ends. The CDR3 spans 14 residues. Germline CDR1 is SGHAT and CDR2 is FQNNGV. The CDR3 DNA follows: TGTGCCAGCAGCTTGACGCCGAGCACAGATACGCAGTATTTT. The encoded protein is CASSLTPSTDTQYF.

As regards this clonotype: A much larger clonotype is one base distant, so this may be a read error. This chain uses TRBV6-2 or TRBV6-3 with TRBJ1-1; 8 positions agree with TRBD1. Germline-derived CDR1 and CDR2 are MNHEY and SVGEGT. V shed 7 bases, J shed 0 bases, and the junction held 4 bases outside the gene matches. The CDR3 length is 14 residues. DNA of the CDR3: TGTGCCAGCAATCCGACAGGGGTGAACACTGAAGCTTTCTTT. Translation: CASNPTGVNTEAFF.